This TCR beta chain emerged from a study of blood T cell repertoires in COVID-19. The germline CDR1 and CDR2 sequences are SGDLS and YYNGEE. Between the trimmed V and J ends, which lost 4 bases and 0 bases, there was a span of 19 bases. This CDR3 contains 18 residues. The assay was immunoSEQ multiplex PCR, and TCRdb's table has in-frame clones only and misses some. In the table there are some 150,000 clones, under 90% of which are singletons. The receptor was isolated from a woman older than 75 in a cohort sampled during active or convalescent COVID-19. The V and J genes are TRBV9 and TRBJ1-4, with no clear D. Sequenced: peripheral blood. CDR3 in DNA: TGTGCCAGCAGCCCTCATCCGGGGAGGACGGCAACTAATGAAAAACTGTTTTTT. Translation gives CASSPHPGRTATNEKLFF.